The present TCR beta chain was sequenced within a study of T cells in localized non-small cell lung cancer. Whole-study results and caveats: It remains possible that heterogeneity exists, since only one tumor region was sequenced. Tumor trailed uninvolved adjacent lung in T cell clonality, which peaked there.

CDR1 SGDLS and CDR2 YYNGEE come from the germline V gene. CDR3 length equals 15 residues. Trimming took 0 bases from V and 5 from J, leaving 9 bases between them. Concerning this clone: Its target is unknown.

Sequencing was performed with immunoSEQ multiplex PCR; in TCRdb, only in-frame clones are kept and a portion is missing. This sample carries more than 4,500 clones, 25% to 35% of them seen once, and the ten largest clones take 7.5% to 8%. This rearrangement joins TRBV9 to TRBJ1-6; no clear D. The sequence came from a female donor over 55 with stage I lung adenocarcinoma. The material sequenced was lung tumor tissue, taken before any cancer treatment. The CDR3 spells CASSVADSHNSPLHF. The CDR3 nucleotides read TGTGCCAGCAGCGTAGCAGATTCCCATAATTCACCCCTCCACTTT. Complete variable domain (other parts from reference TRBV9 and TRBJ1-6): DSGVTQTPKHLITATGQRVTLRCSPRSGDLSVYWYQQSLDQGLQFLIQYYNGEERAKGNILERFSAQQFPDLHSELNLSSLELGDSALYFCASSVADSHNSPLHFGNGTRLTVT.